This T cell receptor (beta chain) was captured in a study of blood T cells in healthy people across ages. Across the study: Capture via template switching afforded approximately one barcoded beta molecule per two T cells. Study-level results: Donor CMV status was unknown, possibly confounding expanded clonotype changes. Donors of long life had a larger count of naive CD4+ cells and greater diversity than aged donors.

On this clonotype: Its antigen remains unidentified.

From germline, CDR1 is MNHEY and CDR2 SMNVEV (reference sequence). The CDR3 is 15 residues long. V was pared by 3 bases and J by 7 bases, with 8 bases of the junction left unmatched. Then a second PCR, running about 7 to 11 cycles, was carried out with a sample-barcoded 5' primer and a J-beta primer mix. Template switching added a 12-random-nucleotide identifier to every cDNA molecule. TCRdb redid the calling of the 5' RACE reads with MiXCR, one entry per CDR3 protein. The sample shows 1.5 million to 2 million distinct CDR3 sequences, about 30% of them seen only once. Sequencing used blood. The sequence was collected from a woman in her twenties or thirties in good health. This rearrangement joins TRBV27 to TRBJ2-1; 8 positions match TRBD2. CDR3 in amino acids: CASSLIRGGQNEQFF. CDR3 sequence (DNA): TGTGCCAGCAGTTTGATTCGGGGGGGCCAGAATGAGCAGTTCTTC.